Sequencing of this T cell receptor (beta chain) was carried out in a study of low-dose radiotherapy and immunotherapy resistance in tumors. The time point: after trial treatment. As to treatment: LDRT plus nivolumab, ipilimumab, low-dose cyclophosphamide and aspirin (RACIN trial). This clonotype was picked up many times. Both TCRalpha and TCRbeta chains were reverse transcribed with V-gene-specific primers. Over 20 PCR cycles, TCRs were amplified from a constant-region primer and V-primer adapter. One entry per CDR3 protein results from TCRdb running MiXCR on the reads. The data contain around 60,000 distinct CDR3 sequences, 20% to 25% of them singletons. The CDR3 sequence is 17 residues long. The germline V gene encodes CDR1 SGHRS and CDR2 YFSETQ. Trimming removed 1 base at V and 3 bases at J, with 20 bases between.

This clonotype was obtained from a male donor with prostate cancer. The V call is TRBV5-1, the J call TRBJ2-7; D remains unclear. The input for sequencing was PBMCs, taken after low-dose radiotherapy plus immunotherapy. The DNA of the CDR3 is TGCGCCAGCAGCTTGACATTTGCGGCAGGCAAGCTCTACGAGCAGTACTTC. Translated: CASSLTFAAGKLYEQYF.